One sample yielded the 16 T cell receptor beta chains listed below, sequenced in a study of CD8 T cells in Susac syndrome. Random hexamers primed reverse transcription of about 0.45 to 1 ug RNA. TCRdb processed the immunoSEQ multiplex PCR reads anew with MiXCR; each CDR3 protein has one entry. The sample includes about 150,000 distinct CDR3 sequences, 93% seen only once; the top ten take 0.09% to 0.095%. Sample: CD4+ T cells from PBMCs. The origin of the receptors is a human donor with multiple sclerosis.

V gene TRBV27 combines with J gene TRBJ2-7; tentatively, D is TRBD1 (5 bases). CDR3 length: 17 amino acids. Germline CDR1 is MNHEY and CDR2 is SMNVEV (reference sequence). The V and J ends lost 6 bases and 4 bases respectively, with 25 bases between them. CDR3 sequence reads: CASRQAWPYKGLYEQYF. The CDR3 bases are TGTGCCAGCAGGCAGGCCTGGCCCTATAAGGGGCTATACGAGCAGTACTTC.

The chain combines TRBV4-1 with TRBJ2-1; possible D gene TRBD2, 5 bases. V lost 4 bases to trimming and J lost 7 bases, with 14 bases between them. This CDR3 has 14 residues. Germline CDR1 is MGHRA and CDR2 is YSYEKL. The CDR3, as DNA: TGCGCCAGCAGCCGATCCTCGCCGGGGAATGAGCAGTTCTTC. Residues: CASSRSSPGNEQFF.

The chain employs TRBV20-1 and TRBJ2-1, with 12 bases matching TRBD2. J lost 8 bases, V lost 5 bases, and 10 bases had no gene match. Germline V gene lookup returns CDR1 DFQATT and CDR2 SNEGSKA (reference sequence). This CDR3 has 15 residues. CDR3 residues: CSAFSGLAGRDEQFF. CDR3 sequence (DNA): TGCAGTGCTTTTTCCGGACTAGCGGGAAGGGATGAGCAGTTCTTC.

The rearrangement links TRBV7-8 to TRBJ2-7; tentative D call: TRBD1 (6 bases). The germline V gene encodes CDR1 SGHVS and CDR2 FQNEAQ. Deletions cut 1 base from V and 2 bases from J, with 12 bases between. CDR3 length: 15 residues. Here the CDR3 reads CASSLGVTGPYEQYF. The DNA of the CDR3 is TGTGCCAGCAGCTTAGGGGTGACAGGCCCCTACGAGCAGTACTTC.

The chain couples TRBV23-1 to TRBJ2-4; TRBD2 matches 8 bases. TRBV23-1 is reported as an ORF; its role is uncertain. V dropped 4 bases and J dropped 1; count of bases not matched to a gene: 9. There are 17 residues in the CDR3. The CDR3 loop reads CASSRPGGARAKNIQYF. The CDR3 bases are TGCGCCAGCAGTCGCCCCGGGGGGGCACGGGCCAAAAACATTCAGTACTTC.

This clonotype was observed a single time. This chain connects TRBV7-9 to TRBJ1-3; the D is unclear. The germline gives CDR1 SEHNR, CDR2 FQNEAQ (reference sequence). The V end was cut by 2 bases, the J end by 0 bases, with 11 bases between. The CDR3 contains 16 residues. The CDR3 DNA reads TGTGCCAGCAGCTTACGTCAGTCAGTCTCTGGAAACACCATATATTTT. Encoded protein: CASSLRQSVSGNTIYF.

The sample holds one count of this clonotype. This chain uses TRBV7-9 with TRBJ1-1; weak D call: TRBD1 (6 bases). Germline V gene data show CDR1 as SEHNR and CDR2 as FQNEAQ (reference sequence). The V gene lost 5 bases and the J gene lost 10 bases, with 17 bases spanning the gap. The CDR3 is 13 residues long. The CDR3 sequence: CASSPIAGDGAFF. As DNA, the CDR3 is TGTGCCAGCAGCCCCATTGCAGGGGACGGAGCTTTCTTT.

The rearrangement uses TRBV5-4 and TRBJ2-2, with D possibly TRBD2 on 7 matching bases. V was clipped by 1 base and J by 4 bases, with 14 bases between them. The germline V gene encodes CDR1 SGHNT and CDR2 YYREEE (reference sequence). The CDR3 extends over 16 amino acids. CDR3 protein: CASSLIGGLVTGELFF. The DNA of the CDR3 is TGTGCCAGCAGCTTGATCGGGGGGCTCGTCACCGGGGAGCTGTTTTTT.

The gene calls are TRBV29-1 and TRBJ2-5; D is perhaps TRBD1 or TRBD2 (6 bases each). The V gene's germline CDR1 is SQVTM and CDR2 ANQGSEA. Trimming pared 5 bases from V and 5 bases from J, leaving 15 bases between. This CDR3 is 13 amino acids long. This CDR3 reads CSVPWGAGETQYF. DNA for the CDR3: TGCAGCGTTCCCTGGGGGGCAGGGGAGACCCAGTACTTC.

This chain links TRBV5-4 with TRBJ2-5; 8 bases align to TRBD1. V lost 0 bases and J lost 4; bases outside the gene matches: 8. Germline CDR1 is SGHNT and CDR2 is YYREEE (reference sequence). The CDR3 extends over 16 amino acids. DNA of the CDR3: TGTGCCAGCAGCTTGGATTTGGGGGACAGGCGAGAGACCCAGTACTTC. As protein: CASSLDLGDRRETQYF.

The J gene is TRBJ1-1, the V gene TRBV12-3 or TRBV12-4, with a weak D call TRBD1 (5 bases). V lost 10 bases and J 4 bases, leaving 16 bases between the germline ends. This CDR3 contains 13 residues. CDR3 nucleotides: TGTGCCACTAAGACATGGGGGAGCACTGAAGCTTTCTTT. Amino acids: CATKTWGSTEAFF.

This chain uses TRBV18 with TRBJ2-3; 16 bases are a match to TRBD2. The CDR3 is made up of 18 amino acids. J was trimmed by 0 bases and V by 3 bases; bases with no gene match: 3. Germline assignment: CDR1 KGHSH and CDR2 LQKENI. For the CDR3, the DNA is TGTGCCAGCTCACCGGGACTAGCGGGAGGGGCGAGCACAGATACGCAGTATTTT. Its translation: CASSPGLAGGASTDTQYF.

V and J are TRBV30 and TRBJ1-5, with D unclear. The CDR3 has 13 residues. Trimming left V 3 bases short and J 9 bases short, with 15 bases between. Germline-derived CDR1 and CDR2 are GTSNPN and SVGIG (reference sequence). The CDR3 nucleotides are TGTGCCTGGAGAGACAAGTCGGTCGGGCCCCAGCATTTT. Its translation is CAWRDKSVGPQHF.

This chain joins TRBV3-1 and TRBJ2-7; 7 bases are a match to TRBD2. CDR1 is LGHDT, CDR2 YNNKEL, per germline (reference sequence). The CDR3 length is 13 residues. The J segment lost 1 base and the V segment lost 6 bases, leaving 3 bases of the junction unmatched. CDR3 coding DNA: TGTGCCAGCAGTACGGGAGGTTCCTACGAGCAGTACTTC. Its protein is CASSTGGSYEQYF.

The V call is TRBV7-2, the J call TRBJ1-3; D remains unclear. The ends were cut back, 2 bases at V and 0 bases at J, with 11 bases in the middle. The CDR3 length is 16 residues. Per the germline V gene, CDR1 is SGHTA and CDR2 is FQGNSA. The CDR3 loop reads CASSLIRPSSGNTIYF. CDR3 in DNA: TGTGCCAGCAGCTTAATTCGCCCGAGCTCTGGAAACACCATATATTTT.

The rearrangement joins TRBV7-3 to TRBJ2-5, with 14 bases lining up with TRBD2. CDR1 is SGHTA and CDR2 is FQGTGA in the germline V gene. The J segment lost 7 bases and the V segment lost 6 bases, leaving 10 bases of the junction unmatched. This CDR3 has 16 residues. CDR3 region: CASSSGLAGGGGTQYF. The DNA of the CDR3 is TGTGCCAGCAGTTCAGGACTAGCGGGAGGCGGCGGGACCCAGTACTTC.